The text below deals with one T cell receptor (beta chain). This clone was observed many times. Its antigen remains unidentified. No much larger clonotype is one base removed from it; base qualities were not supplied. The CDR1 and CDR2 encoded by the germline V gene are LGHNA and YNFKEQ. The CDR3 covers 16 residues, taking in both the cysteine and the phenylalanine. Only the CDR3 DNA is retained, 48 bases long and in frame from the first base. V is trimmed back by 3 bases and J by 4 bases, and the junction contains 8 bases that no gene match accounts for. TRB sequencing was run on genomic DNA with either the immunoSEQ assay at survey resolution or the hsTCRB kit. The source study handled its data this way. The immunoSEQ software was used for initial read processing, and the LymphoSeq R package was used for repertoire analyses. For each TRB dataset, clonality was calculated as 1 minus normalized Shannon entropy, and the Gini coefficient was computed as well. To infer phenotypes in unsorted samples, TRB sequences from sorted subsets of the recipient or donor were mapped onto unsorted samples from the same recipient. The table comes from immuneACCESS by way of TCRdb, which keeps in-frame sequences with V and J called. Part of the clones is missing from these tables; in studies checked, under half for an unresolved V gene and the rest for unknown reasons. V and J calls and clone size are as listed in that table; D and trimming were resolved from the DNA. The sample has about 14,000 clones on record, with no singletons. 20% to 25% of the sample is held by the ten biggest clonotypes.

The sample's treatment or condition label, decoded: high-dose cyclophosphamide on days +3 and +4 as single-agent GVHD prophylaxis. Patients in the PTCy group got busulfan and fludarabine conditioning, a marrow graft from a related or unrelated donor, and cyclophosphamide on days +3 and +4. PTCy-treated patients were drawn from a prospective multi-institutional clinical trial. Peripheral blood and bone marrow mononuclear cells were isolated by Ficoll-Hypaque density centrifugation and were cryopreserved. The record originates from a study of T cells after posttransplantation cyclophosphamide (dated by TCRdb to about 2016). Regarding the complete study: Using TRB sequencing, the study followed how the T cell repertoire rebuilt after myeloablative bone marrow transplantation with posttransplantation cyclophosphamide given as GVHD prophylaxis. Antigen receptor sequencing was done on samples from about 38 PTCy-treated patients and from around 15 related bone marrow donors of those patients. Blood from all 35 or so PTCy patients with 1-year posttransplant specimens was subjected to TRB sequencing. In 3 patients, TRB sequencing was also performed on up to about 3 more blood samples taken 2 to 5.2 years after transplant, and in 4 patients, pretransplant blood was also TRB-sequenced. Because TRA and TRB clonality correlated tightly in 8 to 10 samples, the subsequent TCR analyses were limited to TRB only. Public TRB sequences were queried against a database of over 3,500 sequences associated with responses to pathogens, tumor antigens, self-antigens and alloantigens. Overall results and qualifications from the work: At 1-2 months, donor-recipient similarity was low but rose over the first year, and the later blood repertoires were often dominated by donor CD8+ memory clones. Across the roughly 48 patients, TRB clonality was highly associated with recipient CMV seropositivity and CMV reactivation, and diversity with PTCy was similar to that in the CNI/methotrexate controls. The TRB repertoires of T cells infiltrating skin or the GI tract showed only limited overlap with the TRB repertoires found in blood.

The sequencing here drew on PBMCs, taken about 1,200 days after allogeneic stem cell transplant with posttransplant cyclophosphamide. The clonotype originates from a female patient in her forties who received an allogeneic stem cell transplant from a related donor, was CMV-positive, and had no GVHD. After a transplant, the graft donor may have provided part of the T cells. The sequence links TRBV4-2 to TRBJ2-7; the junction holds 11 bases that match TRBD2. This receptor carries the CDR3 CASSQTPGTSGYEQYF. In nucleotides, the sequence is TGTGCCAGCAGCCAGACCCCCGGGACTAGCGGTTACGAGCAGTACTTC.